These T cell receptor beta chains were read from a single sample in a study of human T cells and chemical hapten exposure. TCRdb re-called the RACE reads through MiXCR, storing one row per CDR3 protein. The data contain roughly 98,000 distinct CDR3 sequences, 9.5% to 15% of them singletons. This sample comprised whole blood, obtained in connection with sensitization to the hapten diphenylcyclopropenone (DPC). These TCRs come from a woman in her forties with alopecia areata. Some clones in this sample may be carry-over from other donors' samples. The CDR3 runs from the conserved cysteine through the conserved F or W. The D gene is left open where the match is weak. Rows give clone size only sometimes, using once, few, many, or a class for an expanded clone.

D: TRBD2; V: TRBV6-5; size: .; J: TRBJ2-2; DNA: TGTGCCGGTCGAAACCCCGGGGGGAGGGCCAACACCGGGGAGCTGTTTTTT; CDR3: CAGRNPGGRANTGELFF
D: TRBD1; V: TRBV4-2; size: many; J: TRBJ1-4; DNA: TGTGCCAGCAGCCGGGACAGCTTTGCAACTAATGAAAAACTGTTTTTT; CDR3: CASSRDSFATNEKLFF
D: .; V: TRBV4-2; size: few; J: TRBJ2-7; DNA: TGTGCCAGCAGCCAAAACCCCGCCCACGAGCAGTACTTC; CDR3: CASSQNPAHEQYF
D: TRBD1; V: TRBV29-1; size: few; J: TRBJ2-5; DNA: TGCAGCGTACAGGGGGGAGAGACCCAGTACTTC; CDR3: CSVQGGETQYF
D: TRBD1; V: TRBV4-2; size: many; J: TRBJ2-6; DNA: TGTGCCAGCAGCCAGGAACAGGGGGCTTCGGGGGCCAACGTCCTGACTTTC; CDR3: CASSQEQGASGANVLTF
D: TRBD2; V: TRBV7-9; size: many; J: TRBJ2-1; DNA: TGTGCCAGCAGCTTAGGATCGTTGAGCGGGAGGGCCTACAATGAGCAGTTCTTC; CDR3: CASSLGSLSGRAYNEQFF
D: .; V: TRBV7-9; size: few; J: TRBJ1-1; DNA: TGTGCCAGCAGCGGGGGACGGACGTTGTACACTGAAGCTTTCTTT; CDR3: CASSGGRTLYTEAFF
D: TRBD2; V: TRBV7-6; size: .; J: TRBJ2-2; DNA: TGTGCCAGCAGCCCCGGGACTAGCGGGAGGTTATTCACCCCGGGGGAGCTGTTTTTT; CDR3: CASSPGTSGRLFTPGELFF
D: .; V: TRBV7-3; size: many; J: TRBJ1-1; DNA: TGTGCCAGCAGCCAGGGACGCATGAACACTGAAGCTTTCTTT; CDR3: CASSQGRMNTEAFF
D: .; V: TRBV29-1; size: many; J: TRBJ2-2; DNA: TGCAGCGTTGATGGGGCGAACACCGGGGAGCTGTTTTTT; CDR3: CSVDGANTGELFF
D: .; V: TRBV7-9; size: .; J: TRBJ1-5; DNA: TGTGCCAGCAGCTTAGGTTATCAGCCCCAGCATTTT; CDR3: CASSLGYQPQHF
D: .; V: TRBV10-1; size: many; J: TRBJ1-5; DNA: TGCGCCAGCCGACAGAACAATCAGCCCCAGCATTTT; CDR3: CASRQNNQPQHF
D: .; V: TRBV30; size: .; J: TRBJ2-7; DNA: TGTGCCTGGAGTAGACTCCCTGGGGCCTACGAGCAGTACTTC; CDR3: CAWSRLPGAYEQYF
D: .; V: TRBV28; size: few; J: TRBJ1-5; DNA: TGTGCCAGCAGTCCCCGGGTCTCGCAGCCCCAGCATTTT; CDR3: CASSPRVSQPQHF
D: .; V: TRBV12-3/TRBV12-4; size: .; J: TRBJ2-7; DNA: TGTGCCAGCAGTCCCCGGGCGGCCTACGAGCAGTACTTC; CDR3: CASSPRAAYEQYF
D: .; V: TRBV7-9; size: .; J: TRBJ2-4; DNA: TGTGCCAGCAGCTTAGCGGGGACTCGGAAGTCTGTGTACTTC; CDR3: CASSLAGTRKSVYF
D: .; V: TRBV9; size: few; J: TRBJ2-3; DNA: TGTGCCAGCAGCCCCCCAGGTGGTGGCGCAGATACGCAGTATTTT; CDR3: CASSPPGGGADTQYF
D: TRBD2; V: TRBV25-1; size: many; J: TRBJ2-1; DNA: TGTGCCAGCATACGGGAGGGTAAGGCTGAGCAGTTCTTC; CDR3: CASIREGKAEQFF
D: TRBD2; V: TRBV20-1; size: .; J: TRBJ2-3; DNA: TGCAGTGCTAGCGCGGTAGCGGGAGCAGATACGCAGTATTTT; CDR3: CSASAVAGADTQYF
D: TRBD1; V: TRBV6-5; size: .; J: TRBJ1-6; DNA: TGTGCCAGAGCGATGGGACAGGGGAATTCACCCCTCCACTTT; CDR3: CARAMGQGNSPLHF
D: TRBD1; V: TRBV19; size: few; J: TRBJ1-5; DNA: TGTGCCAGTAATGACAGGGGGCTCTCTCCCCAGCATTTT; CDR3: CASNDRGLSPQHF
D: .; V: TRBV27; size: few; J: TRBJ2-7; DNA: TGTGCCAGCGGATATACAGGGAGATACTACGAGCAGTACTTC; CDR3: CASGYTGRYYEQYF
D: TRBD1; V: TRBV20-1; size: .; J: TRBJ2-5; DNA: TGCAGTGCTAACCCTGTGGACAGGGCCGGTGAGACCCAGTACTTC; CDR3: CSANPVDRAGETQYF
D: TRBD1; V: TRBV6-1; size: .; J: TRBJ2-2; DNA: TGTGCCAGCAGACTCCCTAACAGGGGCACCGGGGAGCTGTTTTTT; CDR3: CASRLPNRGTGELFF
D: .; V: TRBV4-3; size: many; J: TRBJ1-5; DNA: TGCGCCAGCAGCCAAGTTCCGCTCCTGACCCATAGCAATCAGCCCCAGCATTTT; CDR3: CASSQVPLLTHSNQPQHF
D: .; V: TRBV9; size: .; J: TRBJ2-3; DNA: TGTGCCAGCAGCGCGCGGCTTACCACAGATACGCAGTATTTT; CDR3: CASSARLTTDTQYF
D: .; V: TRBV29-1; size: .; J: TRBJ2-7; DNA: TGCAGCGCCCAGGGGGGAGGCACCTACGAGCAGTACTTC; CDR3: CSAQGGGTYEQYF